The sequence of this T cell receptor beta chain was determined in a study of T cells after posttransplantation cyclophosphamide. This clone turned up a few times. TCRdb's copy holds only in-frame clones and misses some; the assay was immunoSEQ multiplex PCR. Of around 50,000 clones listed, roughly nine tenths are singletons. The CDR3 consists of 14 residues. The J segment lost 0 bases and the V segment lost 4 bases, leaving 4 bases of the junction unmatched. Germline CDR1 and CDR2: SGHDT and YYEEEE. The chain links TRBV5-6 to TRBJ2-7; 7 bases line up with TRBD1. This TCR came from a woman between 50 and 59 years old in good health and a related stem cell transplant donor. Sequencing was performed on PBMCs. The CDR3 protein is CASSRGQFSYEQYF. The CDR3 region has the DNA TGTGCCAGCAGCCGGGGACAGTTCTCCTACGAGCAGTACTTC.